These 7 T cell receptor beta chains share one sample of origin, sequenced in a study of breast tumors, draining lymph nodes, adjacent tissues. One entry per CDR3 protein results from TCRdb running MiXCR on the multiplex PCR reads. This sample carries tens of thousands of distinct CDR3 sequences, roughly two thirds of them seen once, and the ten largest clones take 15% to 20%. The sequenced sample consisted of breast tumor tissue. The receptors originated from a female donor with breast cancer. Some clones in this sample may be carry-over from other donors' samples.

This clonotype was found many times. A much bigger clone sits one base away, suggesting this may be a read error. The gene calls are TRBV6-1 and TRBJ2-3; 10 bases map to TRBD1. CDR1 is MNHNS, CDR2 SASEGT, per germline. This CDR3 spans 14 amino acids. The V gene end was trimmed by 5 bases and the J gene end by 4 bases; junction bases not matched to a gene: 3. CDR3 region: CASSRGQGSDTQYF. CDR3 coding DNA: TGTGCCAGCAGTCGGGGACAGGGGTCAGATACGCAGTATTTT.

The rearrangement uses TRBV15 and TRBJ2-7; the match to TRBD2 covers 8 bases. The germline V gene has CDR1 LNHNV and CDR2 YYDKDF (reference sequence). The ends lost 1 base at V and 5 bases at J; junction bases unmatched: 7. This CDR3 comprises 15 residues. The DNA of the CDR3 is TGTGCCACCAGCAGAGGTTCAGCGGGAGAGAACGAGCAGTACTTC. Its protein is CATSRGSAGENEQYF.

This clonotype is medium-sized. The chain links TRBV4-3 to TRBJ1-2; 7 nucleotides line up with TRBD1. The J segment lost 7 bases and the V segment lost 1 base, leaving 15 bases of the junction unmatched. CDR1 is LGHNA, CDR2 YSLEER, per germline. This CDR3 spans 17 amino acids. CDR3 nucleotide sequence: TGCGCCAGCAGCCAAGTCTACGGGCAGGGGGTACCACTTGGCTACACCTTC. It codes for CASSQVYGQGVPLGYTF.

Of note for this clonotype: The DNA is left out, because the CDR3 cannot be placed on it with certainty; the CDR3 is given as TCRdb lists it. The gene calls are TRBV7-9 and TRBJ1-4; the D call TRBD1 from the table was never checked on the DNA. Germline lookup yields CDR1 SEHNR and CDR2 FQNEAQ (reference sequence). The CDR3 numbers 22 amino acids, ends counted. The CDR3 protein is CASSLGANQPQHFGDGNEKLFF.

This clonotype has just one count. CDR3 nucleotides: TGTGCCAGCAGCCAAGATTGGGGCACCCAGTACTTC. The encoded protein is CASSQDWGTQYF. This chain uses TRBV4-2 with TRBJ2-5; weak D call: TRBD1 (5 bases). V was trimmed by 0 bases and J by 8 bases, leaving 7 bases between them. Germline loops: CDR1 LGHNA, CDR2 YNFKEQ. The CDR3 consists of 12 residues.

The chain links TRBV20-1 to TRBJ2-1; D is perhaps TRBD1 (6 bases). Germline V CDR1 and CDR2: DFQATT, SNEGSKA (reference sequence). The CDR3 has 14 amino acids. Trimming removed 5 bases from V and 9 bases from J, with 20 bases in between. In nucleotides, the CDR3 is TGCAGTGCTTTTGGGACACTACTGAACACTGAGCAGTTCTTC. Translating it yields CSAFGTLLNTEQFF.

This clonotype was picked up many times. V gene TRBV11-2 combines with J gene TRBJ2-7; TRBD1 agrees at 7 bases. The CDR3 has 18 residues. V shed 1 base and J 1 base; nucleotides not matched to a gene: 13. Looked up from germline, CDR1 is SGHAT and CDR2 is FQNNGV. The CDR3 nucleotides are TGTGCCAGCAGCTTAGTTGGGACAGCGTCCACCCATTCCTACGAGCAGTACTTC. Translated, it gives CASSLVGTASTHSYEQYF.